Listed below are T cell receptor beta chains from one sample, sequenced in a study of cytomegalovirus exposure and HLA in healthy donors. The assay was immunoSEQ multiplex PCR, and TCRdb's table has in-frame clones only and misses some. Of some 150,000 clones detected, 70% to 80% appear once; the ten largest clones hold roughly 3.6%. The sequenced sample consisted of PBMCs. These receptors came from a human donor in good health. Both conserved end residues are trimmed from each CDR3. Not every row has a clone size; where given, it reads once, few, many or a size class.

clone_size cdr3_length j_call v_call cdr3_aa
. 11 TRBJ1-4 TRBV4-3 ASSPGEGEKLF
. 13 TRBJ2-7 TRBV11-2 ASSLGGRGFDEQY
few 15 TRBJ2-7 TRBV7-8 ASSLVWMGTFASEQY
. 14 TRBJ2-5 TRBV4-1 ASSQVGRRDEETQY
. 9 TRBJ2-7 TRBV7-9 ASSPLYEQY
. 10 TRBJ2-7 TRBV28 ASMGLSDEQY
. 14 TRBJ1-1 TRBV10-3 AISPPRQGTYTEAF
. 13 TRBJ2-7 TRBV28 ASTVRREGLWEQY
. 10 TRBJ1-5 TRBV7-9 ASSLVGQPQH
few 16 TRBJ2-5 TRBV7-9 ASSRTRGGGAPQETQY
. 13 TRBJ2-7 TRBV10-3 AISESGQGNYEQY
. 9 TRBJ2-1 TRBV15 ATEQYNEQF
. 10 TRBJ1-6 TRBV6-1 ATQGGGSPLH
. 12 TRBJ2-5 TRBV4-1 ASSPHRSLETQY
few 13 TRBJ2-3 TRBV10-2 ASIGLAGGTDTQY
. 14 TRBJ2-2 TRBV19 ASNLGDRGYIGELF
. 13 TRBJ1-2 TRBV6-5 ASRGTGRSNYGYT
. 12 TRBJ1-5 TRBV11-2 ASSRTGNNQPQH
. 17 TRBJ2-5 TRBV7-6 ASREIGTSGGAGRETQY
. 16 TRBJ1-1 TRBV5-1 ASSLDLGRGVEGTEAF
few 10 TRBJ1-4 TRBV12-5 ASGIGNEKLF
. 13 TRBJ1-1 TRBV19 ASSIKGWGDTEAF
. 11 TRBJ2-7 TRBV15 ATSLTQRREQY
. 13 TRBJ2-7 TRBV11-2 ASSLQGLSSYEQY
. 12 TRBJ2-3 TRBV7-2 ASSKGHSTDTQY
once 12 TRBJ2-7 TRBV27 ASRVQGSVGEQY
. 12 TRBJ2-3 TRBV6-6 AGSRDAGTDTQY
. 11 TRBJ2-7 TRBV2 ASSGAGGDEQY
. 13 TRBJ1-1 TRBV7-8 ASSPRSRSNTEAF
. 10 TRBJ2-7 TRBV11-2 ASSLRGPEQY
few 11 TRBJ1-2 TRBV7-2 ASSEDRGYGYT
. 11 TRBJ2-7 TRBV10-2 ASSDTWGGEQY
. 15 TRBJ1-5 TRBV19 ASKGGASIPKGQPQH
. 13 TRBJ1-1 TRBV13 ASSSPGTGVAEAF
. 13 TRBJ2-5 TRBV28 ASSPPSPQLETQY
. 13 TRBJ1-5 TRBV30 AWSEGQGGHQPQH